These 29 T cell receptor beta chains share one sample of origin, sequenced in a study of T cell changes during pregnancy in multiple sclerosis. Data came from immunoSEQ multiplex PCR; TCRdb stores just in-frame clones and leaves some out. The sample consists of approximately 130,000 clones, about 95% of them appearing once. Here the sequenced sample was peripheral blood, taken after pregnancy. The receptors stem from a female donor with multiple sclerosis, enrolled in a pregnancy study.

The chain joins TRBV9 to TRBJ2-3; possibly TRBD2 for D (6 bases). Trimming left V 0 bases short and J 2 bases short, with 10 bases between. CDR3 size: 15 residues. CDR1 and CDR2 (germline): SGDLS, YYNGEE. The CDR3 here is CASSVEGGTTDTQYF. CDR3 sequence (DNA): TGTGCCAGCAGCGTAGAAGGCGGGACCACAGATACGCAGTATTTT.

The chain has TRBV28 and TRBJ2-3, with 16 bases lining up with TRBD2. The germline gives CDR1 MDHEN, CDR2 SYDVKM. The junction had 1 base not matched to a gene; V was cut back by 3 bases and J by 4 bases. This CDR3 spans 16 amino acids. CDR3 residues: CASSLGLAGGSDTQYF. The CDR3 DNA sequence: TGTGCCAGCAGTTTGGGACTAGCGGGAGGGTCAGATACGCAGTATTTT.

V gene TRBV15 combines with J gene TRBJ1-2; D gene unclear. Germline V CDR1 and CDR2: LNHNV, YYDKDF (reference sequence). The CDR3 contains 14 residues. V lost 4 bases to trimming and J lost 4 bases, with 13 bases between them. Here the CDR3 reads CATSTAGRTYGYTF. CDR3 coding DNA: TGTGCCACCAGCACAGCGGGGAGGACCTATGGCTACACCTTC.

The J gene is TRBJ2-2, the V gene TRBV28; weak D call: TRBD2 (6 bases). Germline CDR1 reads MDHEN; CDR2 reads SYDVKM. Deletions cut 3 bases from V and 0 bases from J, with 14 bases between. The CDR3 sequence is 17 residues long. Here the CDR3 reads CASSFVAGRSNTGELFF. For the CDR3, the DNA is TGTGCCAGCAGTTTTGTTGCGGGACGATCGAACACCGGGGAGCTGTTTTTT.

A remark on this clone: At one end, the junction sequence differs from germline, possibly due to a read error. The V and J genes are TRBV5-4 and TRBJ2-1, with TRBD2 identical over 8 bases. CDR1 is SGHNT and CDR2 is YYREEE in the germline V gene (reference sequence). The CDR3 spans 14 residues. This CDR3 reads CASSLSGSMDEQLF. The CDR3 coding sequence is TGTGCCAGCAGCTTGAGCGGGAGTATGGATGAGCAGCTCTTC.

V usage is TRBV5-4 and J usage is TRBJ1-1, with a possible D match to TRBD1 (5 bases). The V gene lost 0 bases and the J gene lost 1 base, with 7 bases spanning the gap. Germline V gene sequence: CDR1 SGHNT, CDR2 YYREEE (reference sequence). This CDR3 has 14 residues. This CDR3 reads CASSLDQGNTEAFF. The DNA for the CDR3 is TGTGCCAGCAGCTTGGATCAGGGGAACACTGAAGCTTTCTTT.

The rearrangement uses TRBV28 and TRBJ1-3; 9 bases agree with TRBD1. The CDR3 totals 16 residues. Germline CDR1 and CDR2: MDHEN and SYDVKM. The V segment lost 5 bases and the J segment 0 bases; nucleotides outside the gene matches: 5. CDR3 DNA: TGTGCCAGCAGTACCGGGACAGGGTTCTCTGGAAACACCATATATTTT. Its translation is CASSTGTGFSGNTIYF. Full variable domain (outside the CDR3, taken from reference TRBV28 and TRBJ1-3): DVKVTQSSRYLVKRTGEKVFLECVQDMDHENMFWYRQDPGLGLRLIYFSYDVKMKEKGDIPEGYSVSREKKERFSLILESASTNQTSMYLCASSTGTGFSGNTIYFGEGSWLTVV.

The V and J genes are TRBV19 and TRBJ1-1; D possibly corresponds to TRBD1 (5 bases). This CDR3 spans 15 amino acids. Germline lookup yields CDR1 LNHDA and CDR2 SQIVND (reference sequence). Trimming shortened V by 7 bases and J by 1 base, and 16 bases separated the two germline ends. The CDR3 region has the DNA TGTGCCAGTACCTCATATCCCAGGGCGAACACTGAAGCTTTCTTT. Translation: CASTSYPRANTEAFF.

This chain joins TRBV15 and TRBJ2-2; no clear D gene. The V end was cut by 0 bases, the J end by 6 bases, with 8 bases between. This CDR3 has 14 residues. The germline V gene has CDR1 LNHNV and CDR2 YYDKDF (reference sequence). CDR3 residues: CATSRDRVPGELFF. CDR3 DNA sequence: TGTGCCACCAGCAGAGATCGGGTCCCCGGGGAGCTGTTTTTT.

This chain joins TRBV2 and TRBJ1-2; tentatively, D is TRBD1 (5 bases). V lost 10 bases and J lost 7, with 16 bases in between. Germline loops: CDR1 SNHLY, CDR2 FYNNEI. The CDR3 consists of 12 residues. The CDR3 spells CATRDSQVGYTF. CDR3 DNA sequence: TGTGCCACCAGGGACTCTCAGGTTGGCTACACCTTC.

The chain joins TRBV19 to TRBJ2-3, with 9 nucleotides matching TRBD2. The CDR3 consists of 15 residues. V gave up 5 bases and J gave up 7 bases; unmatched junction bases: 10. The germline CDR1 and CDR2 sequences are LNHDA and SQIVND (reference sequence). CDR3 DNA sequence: TGTGCCAGTAGTCCGGGACTAGCTGCGTCGCATACGCAGTATTTT. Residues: CASSPGLAASHTQYF.

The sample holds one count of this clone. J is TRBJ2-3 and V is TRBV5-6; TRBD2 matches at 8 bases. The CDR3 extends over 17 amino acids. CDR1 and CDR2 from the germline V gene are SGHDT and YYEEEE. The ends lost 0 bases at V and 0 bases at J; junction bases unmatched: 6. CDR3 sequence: CASSLDPGGGSTDTQYF. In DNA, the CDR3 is TGTGCCAGCAGCTTGGATCCGGGAGGGGGGAGCACAGATACGCAGTATTTT.

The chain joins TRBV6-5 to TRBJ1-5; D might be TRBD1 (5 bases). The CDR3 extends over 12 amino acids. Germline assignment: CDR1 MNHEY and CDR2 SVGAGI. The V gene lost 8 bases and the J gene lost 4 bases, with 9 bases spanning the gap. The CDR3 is CASGSGNQPQHF. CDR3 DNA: TGTGCCAGCGGGTCAGGGAATCAGCCCCAGCATTTT.

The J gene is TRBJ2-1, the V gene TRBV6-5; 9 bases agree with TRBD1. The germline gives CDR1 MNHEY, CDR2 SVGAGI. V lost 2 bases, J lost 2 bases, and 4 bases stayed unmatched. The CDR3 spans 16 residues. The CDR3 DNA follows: TGTGCCAGCAGTTACGGACAGGGGTCGGCCTACAATGAGCAGTTCTTC. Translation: CASSYGQGSAYNEQFF.

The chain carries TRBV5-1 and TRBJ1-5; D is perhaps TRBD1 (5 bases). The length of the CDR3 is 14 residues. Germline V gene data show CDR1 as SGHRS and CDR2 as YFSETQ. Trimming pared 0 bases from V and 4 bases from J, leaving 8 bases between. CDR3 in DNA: TGCGCCAGCAGCTTGGGGACAACAAATCAGCCCCAGCATTTT. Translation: CASSLGTTNQPQHF.

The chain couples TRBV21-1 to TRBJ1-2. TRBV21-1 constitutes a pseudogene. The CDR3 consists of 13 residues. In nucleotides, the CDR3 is TGTGCCAGCAGCCCCGTGGCGGACTATGGCTACACCTTC. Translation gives CASSPVADYGYTF.

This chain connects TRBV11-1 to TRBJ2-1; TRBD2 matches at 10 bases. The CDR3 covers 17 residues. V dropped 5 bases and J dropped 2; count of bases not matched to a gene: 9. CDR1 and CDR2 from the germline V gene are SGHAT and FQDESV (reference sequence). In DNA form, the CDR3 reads TGTGCCAGCAGCCCCAGGCTAGCGGGAGACCCCTACAATGAGCAGTTCTTC. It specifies CASSPRLAGDPYNEQFF.

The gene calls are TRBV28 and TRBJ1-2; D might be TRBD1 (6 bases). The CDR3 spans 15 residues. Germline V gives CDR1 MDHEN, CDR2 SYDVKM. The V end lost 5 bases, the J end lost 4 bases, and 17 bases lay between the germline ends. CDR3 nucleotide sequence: TGTGCCAGCAGTCCTGGGGCTACAGGGTTCTATGGCTACACCTTC. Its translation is CASSPGATGFYGYTF.

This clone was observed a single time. The CDR3 here is CAWERSRSGNTIYF. CDR3 DNA sequence: TGTGCCTGGGAACGGTCCCGCTCTGGAAACACCATATATTTT. The rearrangement links TRBV30 to TRBJ1-3; D gene uncertain. The V end lost 5 bases, the J end lost 0 bases, and 11 bases lay between the germline ends. This CDR3 is 14 amino acids long. The germline CDR1 and CDR2 sequences are GTSNPN and SVGIG (reference sequence).

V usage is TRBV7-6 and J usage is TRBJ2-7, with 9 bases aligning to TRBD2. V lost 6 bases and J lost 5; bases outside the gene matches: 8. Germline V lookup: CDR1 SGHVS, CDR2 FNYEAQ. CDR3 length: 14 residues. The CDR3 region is CASSSGTSINEQYF. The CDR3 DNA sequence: TGTGCCAGCAGTTCCGGGACTAGCATCAACGAGCAGTACTTC.

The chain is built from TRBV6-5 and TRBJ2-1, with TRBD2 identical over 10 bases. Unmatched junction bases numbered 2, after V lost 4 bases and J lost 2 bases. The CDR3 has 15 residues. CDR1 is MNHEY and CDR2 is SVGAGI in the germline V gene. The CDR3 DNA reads TGTGCCAGCAGTTTAAGCGGGGGGGCCTACAATGAGCAGTTCTTC. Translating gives CASSLSGGAYNEQFF.

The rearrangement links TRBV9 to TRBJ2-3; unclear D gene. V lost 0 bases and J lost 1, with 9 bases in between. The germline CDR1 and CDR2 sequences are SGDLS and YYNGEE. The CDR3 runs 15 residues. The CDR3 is CASSVEAVRTDTQYF. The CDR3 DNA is TGTGCCAGCAGCGTAGAAGCCGTTCGCACAGATACGCAGTATTTT.

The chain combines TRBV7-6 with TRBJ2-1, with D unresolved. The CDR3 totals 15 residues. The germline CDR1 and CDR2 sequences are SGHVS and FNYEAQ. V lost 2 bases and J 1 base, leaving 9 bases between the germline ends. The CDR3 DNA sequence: TGTGCCAGCAGCTTATTCACAGCTTCCTACAATGAGCAGTTCTTC. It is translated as CASSLFTASYNEQFF.

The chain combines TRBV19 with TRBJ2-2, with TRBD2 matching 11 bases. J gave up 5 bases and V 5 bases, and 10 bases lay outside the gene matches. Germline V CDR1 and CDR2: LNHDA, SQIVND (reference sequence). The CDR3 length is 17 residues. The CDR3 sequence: CASSPRSTSGITGELFF. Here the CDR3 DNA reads TGTGCCAGTAGTCCCCGTTCGACTAGCGGGATAACCGGGGAGCTGTTTTTT.

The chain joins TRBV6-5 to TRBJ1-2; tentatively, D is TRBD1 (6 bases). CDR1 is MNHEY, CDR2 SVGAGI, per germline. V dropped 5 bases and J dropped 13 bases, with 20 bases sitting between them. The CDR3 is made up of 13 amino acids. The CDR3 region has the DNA TGTGCCAGCAGTGCAACCGGACAGCTCGGTATCACCTTC. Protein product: CASSATGQLGITF.

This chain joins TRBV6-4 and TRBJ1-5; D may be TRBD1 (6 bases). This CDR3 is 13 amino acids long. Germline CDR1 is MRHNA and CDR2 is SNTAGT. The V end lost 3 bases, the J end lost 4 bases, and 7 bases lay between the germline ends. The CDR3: CASSEGTNQPQHF. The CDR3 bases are TGTGCCAGCAGTGAAGGGACAAATCAGCCCCAGCATTTT.

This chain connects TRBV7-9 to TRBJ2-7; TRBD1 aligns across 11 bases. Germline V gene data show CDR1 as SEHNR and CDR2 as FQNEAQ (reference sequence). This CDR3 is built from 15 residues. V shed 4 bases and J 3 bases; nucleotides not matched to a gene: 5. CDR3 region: CASSWGQGDVYEQYF. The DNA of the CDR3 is TGTGCCAGCAGCTGGGGACAGGGGGATGTCTACGAGCAGTACTTC.

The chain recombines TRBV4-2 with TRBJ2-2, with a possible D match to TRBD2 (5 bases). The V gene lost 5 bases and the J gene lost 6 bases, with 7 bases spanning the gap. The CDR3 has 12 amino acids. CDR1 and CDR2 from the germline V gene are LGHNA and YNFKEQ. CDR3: CASSWGAGELFF. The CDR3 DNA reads TGTGCCAGCAGCTGGGGAGCCGGGGAGCTGTTTTTT.

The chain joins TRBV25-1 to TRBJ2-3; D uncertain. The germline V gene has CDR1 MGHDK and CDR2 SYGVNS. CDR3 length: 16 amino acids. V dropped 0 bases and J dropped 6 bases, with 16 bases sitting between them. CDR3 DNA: TGTGCCAGCAGTGAATATAAATCGAGCTTGTGGGATACGCAGTATTTT. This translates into CASSEYKSSLWDTQYF.